This section outlines one T cell receptor (beta chain) sequence together with its context. Its target is unknown. This sample stems from a study of cytomegalovirus exposure and HLA in healthy donors. General observations from the study: The Asian-associated ancestry cluster reportedly had fewer N-insertions than the approximately 700-donor mean in a later analysis. The authors later found HLA-associated TCR beta chains more clonally expanded than equally common others. The study carried out a later analysis of TCR beta sequences. It associated 15,000 to 20,000 of them with specific HLA alleles at a false discovery rate of 0.05.

The CDR3 is 13 residues long. The V and J ends lost 0 bases and 6 bases, in that order; junction bases with no gene match: 0. The germline gives CDR1 MNHNY, CDR2 SVGAGI (reference sequence). 13 Jbeta primers and 60 Vbeta primers were used for the PCR. Authors' processing steps: An analysis performed later counted 75 million to 80 million unique TCR beta chains (approximately 10 million of them shared). The table came from immunoSEQ multiplex PCR; TCRdb's copy has only in-frame clones and leaves some out. The V and J calls and the clone size are those of that table, but D and trimming were determined from the DNA. The sample includes around 140,000 clones, roughly 78% seen only once; the top ten take roughly 3.2%.

This chain connects TRBV6-6 to TRBJ2-7; 9 bases agree with TRBD1. The origin of this receptor is a man between 18 and 35 years old in good health and CMV-seropositive. The material sequenced was PBMCs. CDR3 sequence reads: CASSYSTGGEQYF. The CDR3 DNA reads as TGTGCCAGCAGTTACTCGACAGGGGGCGAGCAGTACTTC.